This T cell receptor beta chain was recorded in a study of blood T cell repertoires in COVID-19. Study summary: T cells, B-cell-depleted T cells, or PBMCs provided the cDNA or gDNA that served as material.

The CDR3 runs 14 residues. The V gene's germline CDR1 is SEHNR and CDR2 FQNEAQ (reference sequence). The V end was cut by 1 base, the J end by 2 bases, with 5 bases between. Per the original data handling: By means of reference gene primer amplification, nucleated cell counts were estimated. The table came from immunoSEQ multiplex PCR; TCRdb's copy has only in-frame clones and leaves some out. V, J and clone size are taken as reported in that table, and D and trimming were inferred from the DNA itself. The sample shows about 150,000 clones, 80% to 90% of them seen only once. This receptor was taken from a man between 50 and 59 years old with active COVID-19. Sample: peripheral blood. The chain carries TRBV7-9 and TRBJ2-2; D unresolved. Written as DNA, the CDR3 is TGTGCCAGCAGCTTAGAGACAAACACCGGGGAGCTGTTTTTT. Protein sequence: CASSLETNTGELFF.